This TCR beta chain appears in the sequencing data of a study of blood T cell repertoires in COVID-19. Assay: immunoSEQ multiplex PCR; the TCRdb copy retains only in-frame clones and omits some. The table includes 200,000 or so clones, around 82% detected once. This CDR3 spans 15 amino acids. Germline CDR1 reads SNHLY; CDR2 reads FYNNEI. V was shortened by 6 bases and J by 7 bases, with 19 bases between the two germline ends. The sequence derives from a woman aged 55-69 years with acute or convalescent COVID-19. The chain combines TRBV2 with TRBJ2-1; TRBD2 might be the D (7 bases). Input material: peripheral blood. CDR3 nucleotide sequence: TGTGCCAGCAGCTCGCGAGGGGGGGGCAGGAATGAGCAGTTCTTC. Translation gives CASSSRGGGRNEQFF.